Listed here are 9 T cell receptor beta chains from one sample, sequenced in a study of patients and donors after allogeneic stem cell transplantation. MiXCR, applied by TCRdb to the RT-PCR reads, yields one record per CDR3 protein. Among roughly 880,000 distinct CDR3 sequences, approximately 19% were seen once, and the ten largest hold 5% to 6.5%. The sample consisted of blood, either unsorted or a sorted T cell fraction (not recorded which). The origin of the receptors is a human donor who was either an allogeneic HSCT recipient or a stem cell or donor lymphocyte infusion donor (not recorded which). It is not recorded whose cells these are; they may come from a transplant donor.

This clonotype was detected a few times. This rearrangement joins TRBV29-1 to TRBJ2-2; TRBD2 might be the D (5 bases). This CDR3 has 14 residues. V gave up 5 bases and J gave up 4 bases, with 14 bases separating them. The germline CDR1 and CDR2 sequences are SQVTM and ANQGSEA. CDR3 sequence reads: CSVRHRGLTGELFF. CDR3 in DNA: TGCAGCGTTAGACACCGGGGTCTCACCGGGGAGCTGTTTTTT.

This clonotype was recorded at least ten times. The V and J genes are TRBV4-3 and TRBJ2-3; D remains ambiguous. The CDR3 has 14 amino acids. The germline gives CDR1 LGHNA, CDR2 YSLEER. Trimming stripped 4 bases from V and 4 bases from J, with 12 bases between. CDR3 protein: CASSRRPQPDTQYF. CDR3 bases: TGCGCCAGCAGCCGAAGACCTCAGCCAGATACGCAGTATTTT.

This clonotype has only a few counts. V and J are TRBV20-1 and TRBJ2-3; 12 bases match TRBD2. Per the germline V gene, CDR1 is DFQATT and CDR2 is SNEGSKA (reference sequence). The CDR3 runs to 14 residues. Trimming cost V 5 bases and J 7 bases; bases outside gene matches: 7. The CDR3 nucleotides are TGCAGTGCTCTAGCGGGAGGGCCGGGGAATACGCAGTATTTT. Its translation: CSALAGGPGNTQYF.

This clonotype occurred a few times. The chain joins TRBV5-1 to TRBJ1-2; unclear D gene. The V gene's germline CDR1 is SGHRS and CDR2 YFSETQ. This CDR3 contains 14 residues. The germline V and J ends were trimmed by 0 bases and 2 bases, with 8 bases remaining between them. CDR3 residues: CASSLVVGNYGYTF. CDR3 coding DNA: TGCGCCAGCAGCTTGGTTGTAGGGAACTATGGCTACACCTTC.

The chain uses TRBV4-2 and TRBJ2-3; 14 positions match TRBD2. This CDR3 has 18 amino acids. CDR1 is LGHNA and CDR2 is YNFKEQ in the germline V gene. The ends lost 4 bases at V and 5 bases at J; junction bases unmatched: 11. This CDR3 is CASSRPGAGTSGGDTQYF. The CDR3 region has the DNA TGTGCCAGCAGCCGACCAGGCGCCGGGACTAGCGGGGGAGATACGCAGTATTTT.

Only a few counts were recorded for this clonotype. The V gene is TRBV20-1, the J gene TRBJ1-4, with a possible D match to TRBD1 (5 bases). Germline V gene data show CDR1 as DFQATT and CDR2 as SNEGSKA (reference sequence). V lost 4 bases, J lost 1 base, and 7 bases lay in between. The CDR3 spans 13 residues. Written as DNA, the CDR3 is TGCAGTGCTACAAGGGGAACTAATGAAAAACTGTTTTTT. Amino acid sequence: CSATRGTNEKLFF.

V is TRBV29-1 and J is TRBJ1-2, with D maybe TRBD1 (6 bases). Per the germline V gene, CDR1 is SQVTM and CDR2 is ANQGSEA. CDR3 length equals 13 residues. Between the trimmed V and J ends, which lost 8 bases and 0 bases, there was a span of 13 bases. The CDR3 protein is CSFQTGSNYGYTF. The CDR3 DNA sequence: TGCAGCTTCCAGACAGGCTCTAACTATGGCTACACCTTC.

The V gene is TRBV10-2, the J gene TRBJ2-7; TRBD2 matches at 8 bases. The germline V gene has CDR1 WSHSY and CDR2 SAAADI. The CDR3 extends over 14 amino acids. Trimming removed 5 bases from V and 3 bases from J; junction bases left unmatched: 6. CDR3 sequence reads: CASSYQRENYEQYF. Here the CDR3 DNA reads TGCGCCAGCAGTTACCAGCGGGAGAACTACGAGCAGTACTTC.

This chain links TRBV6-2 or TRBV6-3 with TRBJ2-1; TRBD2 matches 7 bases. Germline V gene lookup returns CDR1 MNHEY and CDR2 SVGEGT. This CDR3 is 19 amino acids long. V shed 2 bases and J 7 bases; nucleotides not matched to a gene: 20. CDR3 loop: CASSYGVLSAGVQRNEQFF. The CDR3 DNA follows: TGTGCCAGCAGTTACGGGGTCTTATCGGCGGGAGTTCAGCGGAATGAGCAGTTCTTC.